The T cell receptor beta chain under discussion was sequenced for a study of blood T cell repertoires in COVID-19. Study context: The study drew acute and convalescent COVID-19 samples from the United States, Italy and Spain.

With 5 bases clipped from V and 1 base from J, the junction kept 2 bases outside the gene matches. The CDR3 totals 15 residues. The germline V gene has CDR1 KGHDR and CDR2 SFDVKD. This clone was counted a single time. Libraries were prepared by immunoSEQ multiplex PCR; TCRdb keeps only in-frame clonotypes and omits some of them. This sample has around 51,000 clones, with approximately 86% found just once. The sequence was collected from a woman aged 80 or over with acute or convalescent COVID-19. Sample: peripheral blood. The chain carries TRBV24-1 and TRBJ2-3, with 10 bases aligning to TRBD2. The CDR3 DNA reads as TGTGCCACCAGTGGGGGGACTAGCGGCACAGATACGCAGTATTTT. Protein sequence: CATSGGTSGTDTQYF.